The rows below give T cell receptor beta chains drawn from one sample of a study of cytomegalovirus exposure and HLA in healthy donors. Clones were read by immunoSEQ multiplex PCR, and TCRdb kept only the in-frame ones, dropping some. The sample lists 180,000 or so clones; around 80% were seen once. The sequencing input was PBMCs. The source of these receptors is a girl aged 5-17 years in good health and CMV-seropositive. CDR3s include the opening cysteine and the closing phenylalanine or tryptophan. Each record gives: CDR3 DNA, CDR3 protein, D gene, J gene, clone size, V gene. A D gene is named only where the DNA matches it firmly. Clone sizes are given selectively: once, few, many, or a class where the clone is expanded.

TGTGCCAGCAGCCTCGGGACAGGTAATCAGCCCCAGCATTTT,CASSLGTGNQPQHF,TRBD1,TRBJ1-5,.,TRBV16
TGTGCCAGCTCACGACCGAGGACAGGCGGCGATTACGAGCAGTACTTC,CASSRPRTGGDYEQYF,TRBD1,TRBJ2-7,.,TRBV18
TGTGCCAGTAGGGGACAGGCCCAAGAGACCCAGTACTTC,CASRGQAQETQYF,TRBD1,TRBJ2-5,.,TRBV19
TGTGCCAGCAGTGCGGGGCCCCTCCACTTT,CASSAGPLHF,.,TRBJ1-6,.,TRBV2
TGTGCCAGCTCACCACCTTCCCCCAGGGGAGACGAGCAGTACTTC,CASSPPSPRGDEQYF,.,TRBJ2-7,.,TRBV18
TGTGCCAGCAGCCGACGGGGACTGTTATACGAGCAGTACTTC,CASSRRGLLYEQYF,.,TRBJ2-7,.,TRBV6-5
TGTGCCAGCAGCGTAGGGGGGGGTGGTGGGAATGAGCAGTTCTTC,CASSVGGGGGNEQFF,TRBD2,TRBJ2-1,few,TRBV9
TGTGCCATCAGTGAGCTTATAACAGATACGCAGTATTTT,CAISELITDTQYF,.,TRBJ2-3,.,TRBV10-3
TGTGCCAGCAGCCCTGGACTAGCGGGAAGGTCCTACAATGAGCAGTTCTTC,CASSPGLAGRSYNEQFF,TRBD2,TRBJ2-1,.,TRBV5-4
TGCGCCAGCAGCCCGGAGGGACTAGCGGTCTCCTACAATGAGCAGTTCTTC,CASSPEGLAVSYNEQFF,TRBD2,TRBJ2-1,.,TRBV4-3
TGCGCCAGCAGCCAGACTAGCGGGAGTACAGATACGCAGTATTTT,CASSQTSGSTDTQYF,TRBD2,TRBJ2-3,.,TRBV5-1
TGCAGCGCCACGACTAGCGGGAGGGGTAATGAGCAGTTCTTC,CSATTSGRGNEQFF,TRBD2,TRBJ2-1,.,TRBV29-1
TGTGCCAGCTCCCCGGGACAGGGCGGCAATGAGCAGTTCTTC,CASSPGQGGNEQFF,TRBD1,TRBJ2-1,.,TRBV18
TGTGCCAGCAGTTACAGCAGGGGGTTGAACACTGAAGCTTTCTTT,CASSYSRGLNTEAFF,TRBD1,TRBJ1-1,few,TRBV6-5
TGTGCCTGGAGTGTACAAGCGAACACCGGGGAGCTGTTTTTT,CAWSVQANTGELFF,.,TRBJ2-2,.,TRBV30
TGTGCCAGCAGCTTCCCTCAAACGGGTGGGAATGAGCAGTTCTTC,CASSFPQTGGNEQFF,.,TRBJ2-1,.,TRBV7-9
TGCGCCAGCAGTGAGTCGCCAGCGGGAGTTAGTAGGACAGATACGCAGTATTTT,CASSESPAGVSRTDTQYF,TRBD2,TRBJ2-3,few,TRBV10-1
TGCGCCAGCAGCTCACATGGGACAGTCTACGAGCAGTACTTC,CASSSHGTVYEQYF,TRBD1,TRBJ2-7,.,TRBV5-1
TGTGCCAGCAGTTACTCGGGACTAGCGGGGCGTGAGCAGTTCTTC,CASSYSGLAGREQFF,TRBD2,TRBJ2-1,.,TRBV6-5
TGTGCCAGCGCCGGGACAAGGGGGACCGGGGAGCTGTTTTTT,CASAGTRGTGELFF,.,TRBJ2-2,.,TRBV7-9